These 5 T cell receptor beta chains share one sample of origin, sequenced in a study of metastatic and nonmetastatic thyroid tumors. Each patient came to thyroid surgery without any prior treatment (of any kind). TCRdb re-clonotyped the PCR reads via MiXCR. The sample consists of fewer than 35,000 clones, around 30% of them appearing once. The sequenced material came from blood. The source of these receptors is a female donor with papillary thyroid cancer or a benign thyroid nodule (not recorded which). Some clones in this sample may be carry-over from other donors' samples.

V gene TRBV12-3 or TRBV12-4 combines with J gene TRBJ2-3; TRBD2 aligns across 9 bases. The CDR3 spans 19 residues. V shed 4 bases, J shed 0 bases, and the junction held 14 bases outside the gene matches. The CDR3 DNA is TGTGCCAGCAGTTCGTACGGCGGGGGGGGACCTTTTAGCACAGATACGCAGTATTTT. Its translation is CASSSYGGGGPFSTDTQYF.

This clone has ten or more counts. The V and J genes are TRBV28 and TRBJ1-5, with a tentative D call TRBD1 (5 bases). V was cut by 5 bases and J by 0 bases, with 17 bases left in between. Per the germline V gene, CDR1 is MDHEN and CDR2 is SYDVKM. The CDR3 spans 17 residues. In DNA, the CDR3 is TGTGCCAGCAGTACCCCTACAGGACACTATAGCAATCAGCCCCAGCATTTT. This codes for CASSTPTGHYSNQPQHF.

With regard to this clone: It is likely a read error, because the conserved phenylalanine at the end of the CDR3 is missing. The chain has TRBV19 and TRBJ2-1; TRBD2 might be the D (6 bases). Germline CDR1 and CDR2: LNHDA and SQIVND (reference sequence). Trimming removed 5 bases at V and 1 base at J, with 18 bases between. CDR3 size: 17 residues. The CDR3 bases are TGTGCCAGTAGTCCAAGGGGACTCCCCGGGTCCTACAATGAGCAGTTCGTC. It yields the protein CASSPRGLPGSYNEQFV.

In its sample, this clone was seen many times. V is TRBV27 and J is TRBJ2-1; 9 bases fit TRBD1. Looked up from germline, CDR1 is MNHEY and CDR2 is SMNVEV (reference sequence). The CDR3 totals 14 residues. Trimming cost V 5 bases and J 7 bases; bases outside gene matches: 6. CDR3 sequence: CASSAGTGRNEQFF. CDR3 bases: TGTGCCAGCAGTGCCGGGACAGGGAGAAATGAGCAGTTCTTC.

Worth noting for this clone: A read error may produce the germline difference seen at one junction end. The rearrangement links TRBV3-1 to TRBJ2-1; D not certain. The length of the CDR3 is 16 residues. Germline CDR1 LGHDT, CDR2 YNNKEL (reference sequence). CDR3: CDSSQVLSSTNVEQFF. For the CDR3, the DNA is TGTGACAGCAGCCAAGTACTATCCTCAACGAACGTTGAGCAGTTCTTC.